The 26 T cell receptor beta chains in this list originate from one sample, sequenced in a study of a mutant IDH1 vaccine in newly diagnosed glioma. Documented time point: week 5, during vaccination. It was 300 ug of mutant IDH1 20-mer peptide that made up each vaccine dose, given with topical imiquimod. Produced via immunoSEQ multiplex PCR; TCRdb's table is partial and in-frame only. The sample has tens of thousands of clones, 75% to 95% seen once. Their antigens remain unidentified. The material was PBMCs, obtained from a glioma patient whose treatment included an IDH1 peptide vaccine. The receptors derive from a woman in her 50s with glioma.

This clone was detected once. This chain links TRBV7-9 with TRBJ1-1; perhaps TRBD1 as D (5 bases). V gave up 6 bases and J gave up 7 bases, with 18 bases separating them. The CDR3 spans 14 residues. Looked up from germline, CDR1 is SEHNR and CDR2 is FQNEAQ (reference sequence). CDR3 nucleotides: TGTGCCAGCAGGCAAAAGGACAAGCCTTATGAAGCTTTCTTT. It is translated as CASRQKDKPYEAFF. The full variable domain, in which reference TRBV7-9 and TRBJ1-1 provide the parts outside the CDR3, is DTGVSQNPRHKITKRGQNVTFRCDPISEHNRLYWYRQTLGQGPEFLTYFQNEAQLEKSRLLSDRFSAERPKGSFSTLEIQRTEQGDSAMYLCASRQKDKPYEAFFGQGTRLTVV.

In this sample, this clone turned up a few times. The chain employs TRBV7-9 and TRBJ1-1; D gene unclear. The germline V gene has CDR1 SEHNR and CDR2 FQNEAQ (reference sequence). V was cut by 2 bases and J by 4 bases, with 8 bases left in between. The CDR3 is made up of 13 amino acids. The CDR3 spells CASSLTGSTEAFF. The CDR3 DNA reads TGTGCCAGCAGCTTAACCGGGAGCACTGAAGCTTTCTTT.

The chain links TRBV5-1 to TRBJ2-3; D may be TRBD1 (6 bases). This CDR3 is built from 16 residues. V dropped 1 base and J dropped 0 bases, with 12 bases sitting between them. Germline lookup yields CDR1 SGHRS and CDR2 YFSETQ. The CDR3 here is CASSLTDSTSTDTQYF. CDR3 bases: TGCGCCAGCAGCTTGACGGACAGTACTAGCACAGATACGCAGTATTTT.

The V and J genes are TRBV19 and TRBJ2-1; 10 nucleotides match TRBD2. Germline V gene data show CDR1 as LNHDA and CDR2 as SQIVND (reference sequence). The CDR3 runs 15 residues. The ends lost 6 bases at V and 4 bases at J; junction bases unmatched: 6. For the CDR3, the DNA is TGTGCCAGTAGGCGAGCGGGAGGGCCGTACAATGAGCAGTTCTTC. It translates to CASRRAGGPYNEQFF.

This clone was detected only a few times. The V gene is TRBV10-1, the J gene TRBJ2-2, with TRBD2 as a possible D gene (5 bases). The CDR3 extends over 12 amino acids. Germline values: CDR1 WNHNN, CDR2 SYGVQD (reference sequence). V shed 8 bases and J shed 2 bases, with 6 bases lying between them. CDR3 DNA: TGCGCCAGCGGGAGAAACACCGGGGAGCTGTTTTTT. It yields the protein CASGRNTGELFF.

The chain links TRBV10-1 to TRBJ2-7, with D maybe TRBD2 (6 bases). CDR1 and CDR2 from the germline V gene are WNHNN and SYGVQD (reference sequence). The V end was cut by 5 bases, the J end by 1 base, with 9 bases between. This CDR3 spans 13 amino acids. The CDR3 loop reads CASSRGVSYEQYF. The CDR3 region has the DNA TGCGCCAGCAGTCGCGGGGTATCCTACGAGCAGTACTTC.

This chain links TRBV2 with TRBJ2-7; D is undetermined. The CDR3 has 11 amino acids. Germline loops: CDR1 SNHLY, CDR2 FYNNEI. Trimming stripped 6 bases from V and 5 bases from J, with 8 bases between. CDR3 residues: CASSLANEQYF. CDR3 nucleotides: TGTGCCAGCAGCCTGGCGAACGAGCAGTACTTC.

V and J are TRBV28 and TRBJ1-5; possible D gene TRBD1, 5 bases. The CDR3 runs to 18 residues. Germline values: CDR1 MDHEN, CDR2 SYDVKM. The ends were cut back, 7 bases at V and 1 base at J, with 23 bases in the middle. The CDR3 DNA reads TGTGCCAGCACCTTAAACTATATGGTTGGGGGGAGCAATCAGCCCCAGCATTTT. It encodes CASTLNYMVGGSNQPQHF.

The V gene is TRBV15, the J gene TRBJ2-7; D is possibly TRBD1 or TRBD2 (5 bases each). Between the trimmed V and J ends, which lost 1 base and 10 bases, there was a span of 14 bases. CDR1 and CDR2 (germline): LNHNV, YYDKDF (reference sequence). The CDR3 has 13 amino acids. This chain's CDR3 is CATSRVGVSQQYF. The CDR3 DNA reads as TGTGCCACCAGCAGAGTGGGGGTGTCACAACAGTACTTC.

A single count supports this clone. The chain is built from TRBV7-8 and TRBJ1-2; 7 bases align to TRBD1. The germline V gene encodes CDR1 SGHVS and CDR2 FQNEAQ. The length of the CDR3 is 15 residues. V shed 6 bases and J 4 bases; nucleotides not matched to a gene: 11. CDR3 bases: TGTGCCAGCAGTTCCCCGACAGGGTTATTCTATGGCTACACCTTC. Protein sequence: CASSSPTGLFYGYTF.

This clone has only one observation. The chain couples TRBV7-9 to TRBJ1-1, with 9 nucleotides matching TRBD1. The CDR3 contains 14 residues. Germline assignment: CDR1 SEHNR and CDR2 FQNEAQ (reference sequence). V lost 5 bases and J lost 7; bases outside the gene matches: 8. CDR3 amino acids: CASSGIQGADEAFF. The CDR3 bases are TGTGCCAGCAGCGGAATACAGGGGGCCGATGAAGCTTTCTTT. Supplemented by reference TRBV7-9 and TRBJ1-1, the full variable domain reads DTGVSQNPRHKITKRGQNVTFRCDPISEHNRLYWYRQTLGQGPEFLTYFQNEAQLEKSRLLSDRFSAERPKGSFSTLEIQRTEQGDSAMYLCASSGIQGADEAFFGQGTRLTVV.

The V gene is TRBV6-5, the J gene TRBJ1-6; D remains ambiguous. Trimming took off 6 bases at V and 8 bases at J, with 17 bases between the two ends. Per the germline V gene, CDR1 is MNHEY and CDR2 is SVGAGI. There are 15 residues in the CDR3. The CDR3 DNA reads TGTGCCAGCAGCCTCTACTCAGAAGGCCATTCACCCCTCCACTTT. Translating gives CASSLYSEGHSPLHF.

The chain joins TRBV18 to TRBJ2-5; the match to TRBD2 covers 14 bases. Per germline, CDR1 KGHSH and CDR2 LQKENI. The CDR3 is 16 amino acids. Trimming at V came to 6 bases and at J to 5 bases, leaving 8 bases not matched to a gene. CDR3 loop: CASSQRLAGGEETQYF. The CDR3 DNA follows: TGTGCCAGCTCTCAACGACTAGCGGGAGGGGAGGAGACCCAGTACTTC.

V and J are TRBV28 and TRBJ2-5; 11 bases line up with TRBD2. CDR3 size: 17 residues. The germline V gene encodes CDR1 MDHEN and CDR2 SYDVKM. V was pared by 3 bases and J by 3 bases, with 9 bases of the junction left unmatched. DNA of the CDR3: TGTGCCAGCAGTTTTCCCTGGGGTAGCGGGAGGGAAGAGACCCAGTACTTC. Translation: CASSFPWGSGREETQYF. The full variable domain, its missing parts supplied by reference TRBV28 and TRBJ2-5, is DVKVTQSSRYLVKRTGEKVFLECVQDMDHENMFWYRQDPGLGLRLIYFSYDVKMKEKGDIPEGYSVSREKKERFSLILESASTNQTSMYLCASSFPWGSGREETQYFGPGTRLLVL.

This clone was seen once. The CDR3: CASSRGSHNEQFF. The CDR3, as DNA: TGTGCCAGCAGTAGGGGATCCCACAATGAGCAGTTCTTC. The chain combines TRBV27 with TRBJ2-1, with D maybe TRBD1 (5 bases). Trimming shortened V by 5 bases and J by 5 bases, and 10 bases separated the two germline ends. The CDR3 spans 13 residues. The germline gives CDR1 MNHEY, CDR2 SMNVEV (reference sequence).

The chain has TRBV28 and TRBJ2-1; 12 bases are a match to TRBD2. The CDR3 totals 15 residues. Germline assignment: CDR1 MDHEN and CDR2 SYDVKM. V was clipped by 5 bases and J by 2 bases; unmatched bases: 1. The CDR3 DNA is TGTGCCAGCAGTAGACTAGCGGGAGCCTACAATGAGCAGTTCTTC. Its protein is CASSRLAGAYNEQFF.

This chain uses TRBV18 with TRBJ2-4; 10 nucleotides agree with TRBD1. The CDR3 is made up of 15 amino acids. The germline V gene has CDR1 KGHSH and CDR2 LQKENI. V lost 0 bases and J lost 7; bases outside the gene matches: 3. CDR3 loop: CASSPPDRGVNIQYF. CDR3 nucleotides: TGTGCCAGCTCACCACCGGACAGGGGGGTTAACATTCAGTACTTC.

The chain recombines TRBV4-2 with TRBJ2-1; TRBD1 aligns across 9 bases. Germline V lookup: CDR1 LGHNA, CDR2 YNFKEQ. This CDR3 is 15 amino acids long. V trimming: 4 bases; J trimming: 2 bases; junction bases outside the gene matches: 3. CDR3 sequence: CASSLTGGPYNEQFF. The CDR3 coding sequence is TGTGCCAGCAGCCTCACAGGGGGCCCCTACAATGAGCAGTTCTTC.

The J gene is TRBJ1-1, the V gene TRBV6-5; D possibly corresponds to TRBD1 (6 bases). The CDR3 contains 14 residues. V lost 6 bases and J lost 1, with 12 bases in between. CDR1 is MNHEY, CDR2 SVGAGI, per germline. CDR3 region: CASSSQGRNTEAFF. Written as DNA, the CDR3 is TGTGCCAGCAGCTCACAGGGTCGGAACACTGAAGCTTTCTTT.

This rearrangement joins TRBV30 to TRBJ1-2, with a possible D match to TRBD1 (5 bases). The CDR3 covers 13 residues. Trimming took off 3 bases at V and 0 bases at J, with 8 bases between the two ends. Germline V gene lookup returns CDR1 GTSNPN and CDR2 SVGIG (reference sequence). CDR3 nucleotide sequence: TGTGCCTGGAGCGGGGCGTCTAACTATGGCTACACCTTC. This sequence encodes CAWSGASNYGYTF.

DNA of the CDR3: TGTGCCAGCAGACACAGACAGGGGTTAGACGAGCAGTACTTC. Protein product: CASRHRQGLDEQYF. This rearrangement joins TRBV6-6 to TRBJ2-7, with 8 bases that match TRBD1. The CDR3 runs 14 residues. The V and J ends lost 6 bases and 5 bases, in that order; junction bases with no gene match: 9. Germline V gives CDR1 MNHNY, CDR2 SVGAGI (reference sequence).

The chain has TRBV29-1 and TRBJ2-1; 7 positions match TRBD2. This CDR3 has 16 amino acids. Trimming took 4 bases from V and 7 from J; bases not matched to a gene: 16. Looked up from germline, CDR1 is SQVTM and CDR2 is ANQGSEA. This CDR3 reads CSVGGRRGRAENEQFF. Written as DNA, the CDR3 is TGCAGCGTTGGGGGTCGTCGTGGGAGGGCCGAAAATGAGCAGTTCTTC.

The chain couples TRBV27 to TRBJ2-6; the D is unclear. Trimming stripped 2 bases from V and 0 bases from J, with 5 bases between. The germline CDR1 and CDR2 sequences are MNHEY and SMNVEV (reference sequence). The CDR3 runs to 15 residues. Here the CDR3 DNA reads TGTGCCAGCAGTTTAAGGATCTCTGGGGCCAACGTCCTGACTTTC. Translated: CASSLRISGANVLTF.

The rearrangement joins TRBV13 to TRBJ1-2; D gene unclear. Germline V lookup: CDR1 PRHDT, CDR2 FYEKMQ (reference sequence). V gave up 2 bases and J gave up 8 bases, with 9 bases separating them. This CDR3 contains 12 residues. The CDR3 is CASSLYGEGYTF. CDR3 DNA sequence: TGTGCCAGCAGCTTATACGGGGAGGGCTACACCTTC.

This sequence joins TRBV19 and TRBJ2-7; 7 bases map to TRBD1. Germline-derived CDR1 and CDR2 are LNHDA and SQIVND (reference sequence). V shed 5 bases and J 3 bases; nucleotides not matched to a gene: 7. The CDR3 sequence is 14 residues long. The CDR3: CASSQDRDSYEQYF. The CDR3 coding sequence is TGTGCCAGTAGTCAAGACCGGGACAGCTACGAGCAGTACTTC.

The V call is TRBV28, the J call TRBJ2-2; D gene uncertain. Trimming took off 3 bases at V and 7 bases at J, with 9 bases between the two ends. CDR3 size: 13 residues. Germline assignment: CDR1 MDHEN and CDR2 SYDVKM. As DNA, the CDR3 is TGTGCCAGCAGTTTTGGGCGGAACGGGGAGCTGTTTTTT. It is translated as CASSFGRNGELFF.